This T cell receptor beta chain is drawn from a study of early T cells in non-severe SARS-CoV-2 infection. Study-wide background: Sequencing was performed on bulk RNA from unsorted whole blood, leaving chains unpaired.

Broader study findings: VDJdb-based annotation leaned toward anti-spike CD8 responses and missed private and CD4 specificities.

About this clonotype itself: The antigen is unknown.

The TCR library protocol was used to attach unique molecular identifiers. These identifiers were attached to individual cDNA molecules. TCRdb ran MiXCR on the 5' RACE reads and lists one entry per CDR3 protein. The table includes some 48,000 distinct CDR3 sequences, about 6.2% detected once. This receptor was identified in an adult who was a healthcare worker with PCR-confirmed SARS-CoV-2 infection or an uninfected control (not recorded which). Sample: whole blood, taken at baseline.

The CDR3 bases are TGTGCCAGCAGTTTATTGGGAGGGTTAGGTGAGCAGTTCTTC. It is translated as CASSLLGGLGEQFF. The chain joins TRBV27 to TRBJ2-1, with TRBD2 identical over 7 bases. This CDR3 region has 14 residues. Trimming removed 1 base from V and 9 bases from J; junction bases left unmatched: 6. From germline, CDR1 is MNHEY and CDR2 SMNVEV (reference sequence).